This entry lists 19 T cell receptor beta chains sequenced from one sample in a study of blood T cell repertoires in COVID-19. Data came from immunoSEQ multiplex PCR; TCRdb stores just in-frame clones and leaves some out. The sample carries around 92,000 clones, approximately 86% recorded once. Sample: peripheral blood. The receptors shown here come from a woman older than 75 with acute or convalescent COVID-19.

V and J are TRBV11-2 and TRBJ1-1; D is unclear. V lost 5 bases and J lost 5, with 12 bases in between. Germline V gene sequence: CDR1 SGHAT, CDR2 FQNNGV. The CDR3 length is 13 residues. The chain's CDR3 is CASSLSAGTEAFF. DNA for the CDR3: TGTGCCAGCAGCCTATCGGCGGGGACTGAAGCTTTCTTT.

This clone occurred a few times. The V and J genes are TRBV19 and TRBJ1-5, with TRBD1 matching 10 bases. Germline trimming cut 6 bases from V and 2 bases from J; bases unmatched to any gene: 4. Germline values: CDR1 LNHDA, CDR2 SQIVND (reference sequence). The CDR3 extends over 15 amino acids. CDR3 nucleotide sequence: TGTGCCAGTAGCACGACAGGGGGCGGCAATCAGCCCCAGCATTTT. Protein product: CASSTTGGGNQPQHF.

This chain links TRBV28 with TRBJ2-5; D not certain. Germline V lookup: CDR1 MDHEN, CDR2 SYDVKM. The CDR3 extends over 11 amino acids. V dropped 8 bases and J dropped 2 bases, with 6 bases sitting between them. The DNA for the CDR3 is TGTGCCAGCCAAATTCAAGAGACCCAGTACTTC. Its protein product is CASQIQETQYF.

This chain joins TRBV19 and TRBJ1-1, with 7 bases matching TRBD1. The CDR3 has 14 amino acids. Per germline, CDR1 LNHDA and CDR2 SQIVND (reference sequence). Trimming removed 7 bases from V and 0 bases from J; junction bases left unmatched: 5. CDR3 DNA: TGTGCCAGTACCCAGACAGGGCTGAACACTGAAGCTTTCTTT. It translates to CASTQTGLNTEAFF. The full variable domain, completed using reference TRBV19 and TRBJ1-1, is DGGITQSPKYLFRKEGQNVTLSCEQNLNHDAMYWYRQDPGQGLRLIYYSQIVNDFQKGDIAEGYSVSREKKESFPLTVTSAQKNPTAFYLCASTQTGLNTEAFFGQGTRLTVV.

This rearrangement joins TRBV7-6 to TRBJ2-7; TRBD2 agrees at 7 bases. Germline CDR1 reads SGHVS; CDR2 reads FNYEAQ. CDR3 length: 16 residues. Unmatched junction bases numbered 13, after V lost 5 bases and J lost 3 bases. CDR3 amino acids: CASSLTPASGYYEQYF. CDR3 nucleotides: TGTGCCAGCAGCCTGACTCCGGCTAGCGGATACTACGAGCAGTACTTC.

This clone was detected many times. The J gene is TRBJ1-2, the V gene TRBV14, with D maybe TRBD1 (5 bases). The length of the CDR3 is 15 residues. The germline V gene encodes CDR1 SGHDN and CDR2 FVKESK. Trimming took off 1 base at V and 0 bases at J, with 9 bases between the two ends. Written as DNA, the CDR3 is TGTGCCAGCAGCCAAGCGCAGGGCTCTAACTATGGCTACACCTTC. It specifies CASSQAQGSNYGYTF.

The V and J genes are TRBV29-1 and TRBJ2-1; the D gene is possibly TRBD2 (5 bases). Germline V gene sequence: CDR1 SQVTM, CDR2 ANQGSEA. This CDR3 is 12 amino acids long. Trimming left V 7 bases short and J 5 bases short, with 12 bases between. CDR3 DNA sequence: TGCAGCGGTTGGACTCACGACAATGAGCAGTTCTTC. Protein: CSGWTHDNEQFF.

The V call is TRBV3-1 (or the pseudogene TRBV3-2), the J call TRBJ1-1; 11 bases map to TRBD1. The CDR3 has 16 amino acids. Germline-derived CDR1 and CDR2 are LGHDT and YNNKEL (reference sequence). J was trimmed by 0 bases and V by 5 bases; bases with no gene match: 5. The CDR3 loop is CASSRGTGGMNTEAFF. CDR3 coding DNA: TGTGCCAGCAGCAGGGGGACAGGGGGAATGAACACTGAAGCTTTCTTT.

CDR3 loop: CASSEALPGATGEGYTF. DNA for the CDR3: TGTGCCAGCAGTGAAGCGCTTCCGGGCGCTACAGGGGAGGGCTACACCTTC. The rearrangement joins TRBV6-1 to TRBJ1-2; the match to TRBD1 covers 7 bases. The V gene's germline CDR1 is MNHNS and CDR2 SASEGT. The V and J ends lost 0 bases and 8 bases, in that order; junction bases with no gene match: 15. The CDR3 is 17 amino acids.

This clone has a single count. The genes are TRBV24-1 and TRBJ2-7; 13 bases map to TRBD2. Germline values: CDR1 KGHDR, CDR2 SFDVKD. The CDR3 runs 19 residues. V shed 1 base, J shed 3 bases, and the junction held 11 bases outside the gene matches. The CDR3 region is CATSDLTGLAGEAGYEQYF. The CDR3 coding sequence is TGTGCCACCAGTGATTTAACTGGACTAGCGGGAGAGGCAGGCTACGAGCAGTACTTC.

The CDR3 reads CASSYGRLAGAREQYF. The CDR3 nucleotides are TGTGCCAGCAGTTACGGTCGGTTAGCGGGAGCTCGAGAGCAGTACTTC. The V call is TRBV6-6, the J call TRBJ2-7; 9 bases are shared with TRBD2. Germline V CDR1 and CDR2: MNHNY, SVGAGI (reference sequence). V gave up 2 bases and J gave up 7 bases; unmatched junction bases: 12. This CDR3 is built from 16 residues.

This clone was seen just once. The rearrangement joins TRBV12-3 or TRBV12-4 to TRBJ2-4; D may be TRBD1 (5 bases). With 6 bases removed from V and 2 bases from J, the gap between germline ends came to 8 bases. This CDR3 is 13 amino acids long. The CDR3 loop reads CASRGVSKNIQYF. As DNA, the CDR3 is TGTGCCAGCAGAGGGGTGTCCAAAAACATTCAGTACTTC.

The V and J genes are TRBV7-2 and TRBJ1-4, with a possible D match to TRBD1 (5 bases). Germline CDR1 and CDR2: SGHTA and FQGNSA. The CDR3 sequence is 14 residues long. V lost 5 bases and J 8 bases, leaving 15 bases between the germline ends. In nucleotides, the CDR3 is TGTGCCAGCAGCCCCCCGGGGGGGAAAGAAAAACTGTTTTTT. It translates to CASSPPGGKEKLFF.

The CDR3 sequence is CASSPGLAGQETQYF. In DNA, the CDR3 is TGTGCCAGCAGCCCGGGACTAGCGGGGCAAGAGACCCAGTACTTC. The rearrangement uses TRBV5-4 and TRBJ2-5; 13 bases match TRBD2. Germline-derived CDR1 and CDR2 are SGHNT and YYREEE (reference sequence). The CDR3 loop spans 15 amino acids. V was pared by 4 bases and J by 2 bases, with 2 bases of the junction left unmatched.

The chain recombines TRBV2 with TRBJ1-5, with D perhaps TRBD1 (5 bases). Deletions cut 6 bases from V and 4 bases from J, with 13 bases between. Germline-derived CDR1 and CDR2 are SNHLY and FYNNEI. This CDR3 is built from 14 residues. In DNA form, the CDR3 reads TGTGCCAGCAGGGGGACTGGGGCTAATCAGCCCCAGCATTTT. Translating it yields CASRGTGANQPQHF.

The chain uses TRBV4-1 and TRBJ1-4, with TRBD1 identical over 8 bases. Germline CDR1 MGHRA, CDR2 YSYEKL. V was clipped by 4 bases and J by 3 bases; unmatched bases: 16. There are 19 residues in the CDR3. The CDR3 region is CASSLGPRTGNAANEKLFF. The CDR3 coding sequence is TGCGCCAGCAGCCTGGGCCCCCGGACAGGGAACGCGGCTAATGAAAAACTGTTTTTT.

This clone has just a few counts. The V gene is TRBV7-8, the J gene TRBJ2-1, with a possible D match to TRBD2 (6 bases). Trimming left V 2 bases short and J 3 bases short, with 14 bases between. This CDR3 region has 16 residues. The V gene's germline CDR1 is SGHVS and CDR2 FQNEAQ. This CDR3 is CASSLFASENYNEQFF. The DNA of the CDR3 is TGTGCCAGCAGCTTATTTGCTAGCGAGAACTACAATGAGCAGTTCTTC.

V usage is TRBV4-2 and J usage is TRBJ2-3, with 7 bases aligning to TRBD2. V gave up 2 bases and J gave up 5 bases; unmatched junction bases: 10. The CDR3 is made up of 16 amino acids. Germline CDR1 reads LGHNA; CDR2 reads YNFKEQ. The CDR3 here is CASSQPSGGEVDTQYF. The DNA for the CDR3 is TGTGCCAGCAGCCAACCTAGCGGTGGAGAGGTAGATACGCAGTATTTT.

This chain joins TRBV19 and TRBJ1-5; possible D gene TRBD1, 5 bases. V shed 8 bases and J shed 5 bases, with 16 bases lying between them. The CDR3 runs to 14 residues. Germline-derived CDR1 and CDR2 are LNHDA and SQIVND (reference sequence). Here the CDR3 reads CASGGTVGYQPQHF. The CDR3 region has the DNA TGTGCCAGTGGGGGGACGGTTGGTTATCAGCCCCAGCATTTT.